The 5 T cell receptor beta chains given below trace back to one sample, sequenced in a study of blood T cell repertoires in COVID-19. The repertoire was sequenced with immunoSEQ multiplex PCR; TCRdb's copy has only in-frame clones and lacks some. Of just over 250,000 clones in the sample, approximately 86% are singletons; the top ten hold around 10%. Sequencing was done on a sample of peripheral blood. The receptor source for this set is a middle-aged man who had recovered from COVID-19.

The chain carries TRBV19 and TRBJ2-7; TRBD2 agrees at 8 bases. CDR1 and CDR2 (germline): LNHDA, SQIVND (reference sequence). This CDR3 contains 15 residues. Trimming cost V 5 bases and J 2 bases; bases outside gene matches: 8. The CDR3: CASSPDSGATYEQYF. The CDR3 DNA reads TGTGCCAGTAGTCCCGATAGCGGGGCAACCTACGAGCAGTACTTC. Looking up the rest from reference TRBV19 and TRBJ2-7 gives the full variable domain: DGGITQSPKYLFRKEGQNVTLSCEQNLNHDAMYWYRQDPGQGLRLIYYSQIVNDFQKGDIAEGYSVSREKKESFPLTVTSAQKNPTAFYLCASSPDSGATYEQYFGPGTRLTVT.

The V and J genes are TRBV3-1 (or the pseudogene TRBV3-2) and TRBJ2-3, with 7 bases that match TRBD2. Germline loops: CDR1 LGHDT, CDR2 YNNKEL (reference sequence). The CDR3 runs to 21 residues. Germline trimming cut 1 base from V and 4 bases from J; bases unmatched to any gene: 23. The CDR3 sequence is CASSQGLSTSLLFGYADTQYF. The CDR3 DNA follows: TGTGCCAGCAGCCAAGGGCTCTCGACTAGCCTCCTATTTGGGTACGCAGATACGCAGTATTTT.

The chain's CDR3 is CASSRIGGNSPLHF. The CDR3 nucleotides read TGTGCCAGCAGCCGGATAGGGGGTAATTCACCCCTCCACTTT. The rearrangement joins TRBV7-8 to TRBJ1-6; D perhaps matches TRBD1 (6 bases). V was cut by 5 bases and J by 6 bases, with 11 bases left in between. Per the germline V gene, CDR1 is SGHVS and CDR2 is FQNEAQ. There are 14 residues in the CDR3. The full variable domain, its missing parts supplied by reference TRBV7-8 and TRBJ1-6, is GAGVSQSPRYKVAKRGQDVALRCDPISGHVSLFWYQQALGQGPEFLTYFQNEAQLDKSGLPSDRFFAERPEGSVSTLKIQRTQQEDSAVYLCASSRIGGNSPLHFGNGTRLTVT.

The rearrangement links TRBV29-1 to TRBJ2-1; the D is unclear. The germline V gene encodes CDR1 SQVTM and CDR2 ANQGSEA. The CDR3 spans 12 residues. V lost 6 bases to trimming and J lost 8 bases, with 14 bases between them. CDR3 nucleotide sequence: TGCAGCGTCTCCGGCCCCAGCGATGAGCAGTTCTTC. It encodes CSVSGPSDEQFF.

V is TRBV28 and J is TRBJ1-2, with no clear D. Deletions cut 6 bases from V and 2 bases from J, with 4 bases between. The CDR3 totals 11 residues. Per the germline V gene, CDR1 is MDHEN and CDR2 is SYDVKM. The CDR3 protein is CASRANYGYTF. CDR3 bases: TGTGCCAGCAGGGCCAACTATGGCTACACCTTC.